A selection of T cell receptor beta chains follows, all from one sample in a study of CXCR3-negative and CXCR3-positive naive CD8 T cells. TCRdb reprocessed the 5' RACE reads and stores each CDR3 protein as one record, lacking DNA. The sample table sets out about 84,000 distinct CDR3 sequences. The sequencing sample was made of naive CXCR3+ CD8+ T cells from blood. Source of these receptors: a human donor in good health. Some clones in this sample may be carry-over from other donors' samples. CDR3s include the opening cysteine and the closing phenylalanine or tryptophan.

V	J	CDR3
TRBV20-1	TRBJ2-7	CSAKNHDSGGPFYEQYF
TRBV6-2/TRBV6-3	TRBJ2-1	CASSYTKGTRYNEQFF
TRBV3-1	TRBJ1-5	CASSQGPLSRVPQPQHF
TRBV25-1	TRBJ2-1	CASRQNNEQFF
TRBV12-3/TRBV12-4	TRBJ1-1	CASSWGGEAFF
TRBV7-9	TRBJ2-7	CASGLTLDEQYF
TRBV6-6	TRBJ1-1	CASSISLNTEAFF
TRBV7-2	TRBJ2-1	CASSSGQNSYNEQFF
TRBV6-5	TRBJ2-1	CASSTGAPWNEQFF
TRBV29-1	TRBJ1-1	CSGFQGGKTEAFF
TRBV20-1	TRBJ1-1	CSARDWGSGANTEAFF
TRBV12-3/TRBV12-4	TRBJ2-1	CASSFAGTTYNEQFF
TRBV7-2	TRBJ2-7	CASSGELEQYF
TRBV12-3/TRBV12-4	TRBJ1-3	CASTSPNSERSGNTIYF
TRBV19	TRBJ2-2	CASSTPTGDTGELFF
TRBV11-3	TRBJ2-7	CASSPEEGPGDYEQYF
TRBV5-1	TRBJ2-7	CASSLGDSYYEQYF
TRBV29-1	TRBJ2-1	CSVELGVNEQFF
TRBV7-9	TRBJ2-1	CASSLAGNSGLNNEQFF
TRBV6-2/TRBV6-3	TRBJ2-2	CASSGAGGPGELFF
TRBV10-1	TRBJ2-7	CASELGRNRLSYEQYF
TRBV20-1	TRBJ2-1	CSARNRDRDYNEQFF
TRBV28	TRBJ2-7	CASSFISYEQYF
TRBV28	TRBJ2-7	CASTLVRVPYEQYF
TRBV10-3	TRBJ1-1	CASGDRSDEAFF
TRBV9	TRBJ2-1	CASSADSLEQFF
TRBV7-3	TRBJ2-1	CASSLNGAGWGYEQFF
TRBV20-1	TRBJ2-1	CSARDEGHEQFF
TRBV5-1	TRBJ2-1	CASSTGTGGRNEQFF
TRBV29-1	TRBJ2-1	CSVVSGGSSSYNEQFF
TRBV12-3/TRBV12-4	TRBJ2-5	CASSLRGSGETQYF
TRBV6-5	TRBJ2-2	CASSPTSGIYTGELFF
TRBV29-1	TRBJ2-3	CSVERQGGSTDTQYF
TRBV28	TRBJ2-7	CASTLTGLKDYEQYF
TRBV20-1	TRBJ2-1	CSAREFRDEQFF
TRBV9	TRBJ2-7	CASSVGGTVLTYEQYF
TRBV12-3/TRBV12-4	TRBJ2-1	CASSPPSGGAVEQFF
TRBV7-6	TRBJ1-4	CASSRYPPGATNEKLFF
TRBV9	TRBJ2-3	CASSADYLDTQYF
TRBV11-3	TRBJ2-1	CASSTQRGAGNEQFF
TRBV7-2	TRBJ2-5	CASKGPLPTQYF
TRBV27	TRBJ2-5	CASSYGLPGGTQYF